The next 18 T cell receptor beta chains were all read from a single sample in a study of blood T cell repertoires in COVID-19. TCRdb keeps only in-frame clones here, not all; method: immunoSEQ multiplex PCR. Among 140,000 or so clones listed, about 77% were seen once. The sample taken for sequencing was peripheral blood. All receptors come from a man between 60 and 75 years old with acute or convalescent COVID-19.

This clone was seen ten or more times. The chain has TRBV4-1 and TRBJ2-7; 7 bases align to TRBD2. Germline loops: CDR1 MGHRA, CDR2 YSYEKL. The V gene end was trimmed by 1 base and the J gene end by 3 bases; junction bases not matched to a gene: 9. This CDR3 is 16 amino acids long. As DNA, the CDR3 is TGCGCCAGCAGCCAAGTAGGCGGGAGTCTGGTCTACGAGCAGTACTTC. It yields the protein CASSQVGGSLVYEQYF.

The CDR3 protein is CASSQVLLAAGELFF. The CDR3 region has the DNA TGCGCCAGCAGCCAAGTGCTACTAGCCGCCGGGGAGCTGTTTTTT. This sequence joins TRBV4-1 and TRBJ2-2; D perhaps matches TRBD2 (6 bases). CDR1 and CDR2 from the germline V gene are MGHRA and YSYEKL. This CDR3 contains 15 residues. The ends were cut back, 1 base at V and 6 bases at J, with 12 bases in the middle.

The chain employs TRBV15 and TRBJ1-4, with D maybe TRBD1 (6 bases). Trimming removed 5 bases from V and 7 bases from J, with 17 bases in between. The CDR3 spans 15 residues. Germline V CDR1 and CDR2: LNHNV, YYDKDF (reference sequence). As DNA, the CDR3 is TGTGCCACCAGCGTACTACGGGGGGCGGCTGAAAAACTGTTTTTT. Protein: CATSVLRGAAEKLFF.

This clone came up many times. The chain is built from TRBV5-1 and TRBJ2-7, with D maybe TRBD1 (6 bases). Germline loops: CDR1 SGHRS, CDR2 YFSETQ. Deletions cut 0 bases from V and 3 bases from J, with 10 bases between. The CDR3 loop spans 14 amino acids. The DNA of the CDR3 is TGCGCCAGCAGCTTGGAACAGGGTATCTACGAGCAGTACTTC. It yields the protein CASSLEQGIYEQYF.

The chain links TRBV6-5 to TRBJ2-5; weak D call: TRBD2 (6 bases). The CDR3 contains 15 residues. Looked up from germline, CDR1 is MNHEY and CDR2 is SVGAGI. With 2 bases removed from V and 7 bases from J, the gap between germline ends came to 17 bases. The CDR3 loop reads CASSYNIGQGGTQYF. The CDR3 region has the DNA TGTGCCAGCAGTTACAATATCGGCCAGGGAGGGACCCAGTACTTC.

V usage is TRBV4-1 and J usage is TRBJ2-7, with 9 bases identical to TRBD1. Germline V gene lookup returns CDR1 MGHRA and CDR2 YSYEKL. The CDR3 length is 15 residues. With V trimmed by 1 base and J by 3 bases, 4 bases remained unmatched. The CDR3 sequence is CASSQGEGQGYEQYF. As DNA, the CDR3 is TGCGCCAGCAGCCAAGGAGAGGGACAGGGCTACGAGCAGTACTTC.

This rearrangement joins TRBV2 to TRBJ2-7, with 8 bases matching TRBD2. J lost 5 bases, V lost 2 bases, and 5 bases had no gene match. This CDR3 is 14 amino acids long. Germline V lookup: CDR1 SNHLY, CDR2 FYNNEI. The CDR3 nucleotides are TGTGCCAGCAGTGAATTAAGCGGGAGTGACGAGCAGTACTTC. Protein: CASSELSGSDEQYF.

This clone was observed once. The chain employs TRBV30 and TRBJ1-3; D possibly corresponds to TRBD1 (6 bases). The CDR3 is 13 residues long. The germline V gene encodes CDR1 GTSNPN and CDR2 SVGIG (reference sequence). V lost 4 bases and J 5 bases, leaving 12 bases between the germline ends. CDR3 residues: CAWMNRVRNTIYF. CDR3 DNA: TGTGCCTGGATGAACAGGGTGCGAAACACCATATATTTT.

This clone was detected ten times or more. Compared with germline, one end of the junction differs, possibly owing to a read error. The CDR3 DNA reads as TGTGCCAGCAGCTTGGTCGGAGGGGACCTAAGCCTCTTC. This codes for CASSLVGGDLSLF. The chain recombines TRBV5-5 with TRBJ2-7; TRBD2 might be the D (6 bases). The CDR3 runs to 13 residues. Germline V CDR1 and CDR2: SGHKS, YYEKEE (reference sequence).

The chain joins TRBV4-1 to TRBJ2-1; 12 nucleotides align to TRBD2. This CDR3 has 16 amino acids. From germline, CDR1 is MGHRA and CDR2 YSYEKL. V gave up 1 base and J gave up 9 bases; unmatched junction bases: 7. The chain's CDR3 is CASSQALAGGPSEQFF. Written as DNA, the CDR3 is TGCGCCAGCAGCCAAGCCCTAGCGGGAGGGCCAAGTGAGCAGTTCTTC.

The rearrangement links TRBV6-5 to TRBJ1-3; D is unclear. V dropped 0 bases and J dropped 4 bases, with 10 bases sitting between them. Germline lookup yields CDR1 MNHEY and CDR2 SVGAGI. There are 15 residues in the CDR3. The CDR3 here is CASSYSSGVGNTIYF. For the CDR3, the DNA is TGTGCCAGCAGTTACTCTTCCGGGGTAGGAAACACCATATATTTT.

The chain links TRBV5-1 to TRBJ2-1, with 7 bases aligning to TRBD2. With 2 bases clipped from V and 3 bases from J, the junction kept 2 bases outside the gene matches. The CDR3 has 14 amino acids. Germline lookup yields CDR1 SGHRS and CDR2 YFSETQ. The CDR3 here is CASSLAGNYNEQFF. In DNA, the CDR3 is TGCGCCAGCAGCTTAGCGGGAAACTACAATGAGCAGTTCTTC.

The genes are TRBV28 and TRBJ2-7; the D gene is possibly TRBD2 (5 bases). Germline V gene data show CDR1 as MDHEN and CDR2 as SYDVKM. Trimming pared 2 bases from V and 6 bases from J, leaving 17 bases between. The CDR3 is made up of 15 amino acids. The CDR3 region has the DNA TGTGCCAGCAGTTTAGAGGGAACCATGTCCCCCGAGCAGTACTTC. It specifies CASSLEGTMSPEQYF. Full variable domain (missing parts from reference TRBV28 and TRBJ2-7): DVKVTQSSRYLVKRTGEKVFLECVQDMDHENMFWYRQDPGLGLRLIYFSYDVKMKEKGDIPEGYSVSREKKERFSLILESASTNQTSMYLCASSLEGTMSPEQYFGPGTRLTVT.

Only a few counts were recorded for this clone. The V call is TRBV12-3 or TRBV12-4, the J call TRBJ1-2; no firm D call. This CDR3 spans 13 amino acids. V lost 6 bases, J lost 4 bases, and 12 bases lay in between. The CDR3 spells CASSYQPSYGYTF. The CDR3 bases are TGTGCCAGCAGCTACCAACCCTCCTATGGCTACACCTTC.

V gene TRBV5-1 combines with J gene TRBJ2-5; 14 nucleotides line up with TRBD2. The CDR3 consists of 16 residues. Germline-derived CDR1 and CDR2 are SGHRS and YFSETQ. The V segment lost 4 bases and the J segment 2 bases; nucleotides outside the gene matches: 4. CDR3 nucleotide sequence: TGCGCCAGCAGCGAAGGGACTAGCGGGGGACAAGAGACCCAGTACTTC. Translation: CASSEGTSGGQETQYF.

The chain employs TRBV6-5 and TRBJ2-7, with D perhaps TRBD1 (6 bases). Trimming stripped 3 bases from V and 0 bases from J, with 12 bases between. The CDR3 covers 15 residues. Germline CDR1 is MNHEY and CDR2 is SVGAGI. CDR3 loop: CASSYQGSYSYEQYF. The CDR3 coding sequence is TGTGCCAGCAGTTATCAGGGGAGCTACTCCTACGAGCAGTACTTC.

The chain employs TRBV30 and TRBJ2-5, with D possibly TRBD2 on 5 matching bases. The ends were cut back, 0 bases at V and 3 bases at J, with 5 bases in the middle. Per the germline V gene, CDR1 is GTSNPN and CDR2 is SVGIG (reference sequence). This CDR3 is built from 12 residues. The CDR3 DNA reads TGTGCCTGGAGTGTACTAGAAGAGACCCAGTACTTC. It is translated as CAWSVLEETQYF.

This clone has at least ten counts. The chain joins TRBV10-3 to TRBJ2-7, with 9 positions matching TRBD1. CDR1 ENHRY and CDR2 SYGVKD come from the germline V gene. The CDR3 runs to 16 residues. The trim removed 1 base at V and 0 bases at J, leaving 4 bases unmatched. CDR3 sequence reads: CAISELPGQGSYEQYF. DNA of the CDR3: TGTGCCATCAGTGAGTTACCGGGACAGGGCTCCTACGAGCAGTACTTC.